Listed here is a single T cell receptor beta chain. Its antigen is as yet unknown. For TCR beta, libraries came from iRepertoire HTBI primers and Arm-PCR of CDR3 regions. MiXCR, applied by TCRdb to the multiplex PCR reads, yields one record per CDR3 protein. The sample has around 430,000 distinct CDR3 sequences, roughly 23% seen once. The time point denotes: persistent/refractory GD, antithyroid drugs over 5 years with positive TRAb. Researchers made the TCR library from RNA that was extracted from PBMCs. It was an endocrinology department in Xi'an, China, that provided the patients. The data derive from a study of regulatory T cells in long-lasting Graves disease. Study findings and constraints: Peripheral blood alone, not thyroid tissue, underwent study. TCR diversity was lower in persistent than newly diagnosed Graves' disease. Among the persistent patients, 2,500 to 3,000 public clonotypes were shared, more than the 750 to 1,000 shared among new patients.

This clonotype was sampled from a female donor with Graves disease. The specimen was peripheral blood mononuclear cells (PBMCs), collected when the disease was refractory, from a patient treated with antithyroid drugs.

The CDR3 loop is CASSPQGQGLSEAFF. DNA of the CDR3: TGTGCCAGCAGCCCACAGGGACAGGGTTTGTCTGAAGCTTTCTTT. The gene calls are TRBV7-3 and TRBJ1-1; the match to TRBD1 covers 9 bases. CDR1 is SGHTA and CDR2 is FQGTGA in the germline V gene. The CDR3 has 15 residues. J gave up 6 bases and V 5 bases, and 10 bases lay outside the gene matches.